This entry describes one T cell receptor (beta chain). There is no known antigen for this receptor. No much larger clonotype is one base removed from it; base qualities were not supplied. Ficoll-Paque density gradient centrifugation was used to isolate PBMCs. This specimen comes from a study of T-cell memory formation after mild COVID-19 (dated by TCRdb to 2020 to 2023). For the study in its entirety: Most TCR sequence clusters were specific to one of the two donors. Two young, previously healthy adult volunteers made up the cohort, one male and one female. Longitudinal TCRalpha and TCRbeta repertoire sequencing tracked T-cell clones expanding and contracting after mild COVID-19 in two donors. Findings and caveats that apply to the study as a whole: The second-wave clones that peaked on day 37 were not confirmed to be SARS-CoV-2 specific. From day 15 to 85, contracting clones showed balanced CD4/CD8 phenotypes, whereas a second wave of clones that expanded from day 15 to 37 leaned towards CD4+. Contracting CD4+ clones appeared mostly in the CM and EM memory subsets, whereas CD8+ clones were enriched in EMRA. Some responding clones were found in pre-infection memory, which suggests that pre-existing cross-reactive memory T cells took part in the SARS-CoV-2 response. Only a couple of mild cases were covered in the study, and larger cohorts including severe cases with pre-infection samples were considered necessary.

The germline V gene (reference sequence) supplies CDR1 SEHNR and CDR2 FQNEAQ. A distance of 11 bases separates the germline ends of V and J, which lose 1 base and 4 bases respectively. Measured from the cysteine to the phenylalanine, the CDR3 is 16 residues long. The DNA shown is the 48-base CDR3, in frame from base 1. Sequencing used an Illumina NovaSeq 6000. TCRalpha and TCRbeta cDNA libraries were built by 5'RACE with constant-segment primers, adding sample barcodes and unique molecular identifiers. RNA was extracted from every sample with Trizol reagent. Libraries were amplified in two PCR steps, with a second sample barcode and Illumina TruSeq adapters added in the second step. Sequencing of libraries was performed on an Illumina NovaSeq with 2 x 150 bp paired-end reads. The paper's processing steps were these. Demultiplexing of reads and collapsing into UMI-guided consensus sequences were performed with migec v1.2.7. With mixcr v2.1.11, UMI consensuses were aligned to TRA and TRB V and J templates and assembled into clonotypes. Clonotypes were classified as expanded or contracted when called significant by both edgeR and NoisET, with noise models trained on biological replicates. edgeR calls used a false discovery rate-adjusted p below 0.01 and a log2 fold-change threshold of 1. As an exploratory analysis of dynamics, PCA with hierarchical clustering was applied to max-normalized trajectories of the 1000 most abundant clonotypes. Separately sequenced CD4+ and CD8+ repertoires were used to assign the CD4 or CD8 phenotype of responding clones. TCRdb cleaned the public reads at Q25 with fastp, built clones with MiXCR and kept in-frame beta chains. Each CDR3 protein appears once, grouped with its most common genes and DNA. V and J calls and clone size were set by TCRdb, not the authors. This sample holds 280,000 or so distinct CDR3 sequences; over 7% were observed only once. The ten largest clonotypes hold approximately 23% of the sample.

This clonotype originated in a man aged 18 to 29 who had mild COVID-19 (a few samples of this study predate the infection). The sample titles of this study are shuffled in the database, so cell type and time point are left out; the donor was told from shared clones. Sequences were obtained from PBMCs or a T cell subset sorted from them (not recorded which). The receptor chain draws on TRBV7-9 and TRBJ2-6; the D gene is possibly TRBD2, with 6 bases matching. The CDR3 corresponds to CASSLGGDWGANVLTF. The sequence in DNA is TGTGCCAGCAGCTTAGGCGGGGATTGGGGGGCCAACGTCCTGACTTTC.